A single sample gave rise to the 15 T cell receptor beta chains below, sequenced in a study of blood T cell repertoires in COVID-19. Here immunoSEQ multiplex PCR was the method, and the copy in TCRdb shows in-frame clones only, minus some. The profile shows more than 300,000 clones, around 91% of them singletons. Sequencing was done on a sample of peripheral blood. The receptors originated from a woman under 30 who had recovered from COVID-19.

This clone was counted once. V gene TRBV24-1 combines with J gene TRBJ2-3; 11 bases agree with TRBD2. Germline CDR1 reads KGHDR; CDR2 reads SFDVKD. Unmatched junction bases numbered 5, after V lost 4 bases and J lost 3 bases. CDR3 length: 16 residues. The CDR3 loop is CATSDTTSGSTDTQYF. In nucleotides, the CDR3 is TGTGCCACCAGTGACACAACTAGCGGGAGTACAGATACGCAGTATTTT.

This clone came up once. J is TRBJ1-3 and V is TRBV3-1 (or the pseudogene TRBV3-2); D unclear. This CDR3 is 14 amino acids long. Germline V gene lookup returns CDR1 LGHDT and CDR2 YNNKEL (reference sequence). Trimming pared 5 bases from V and 0 bases from J, leaving 8 bases between. In DNA form, the CDR3 reads TGTGCCAGCAGCGACACTGGCTCTGGAAACACCATATATTTT. Translation: CASSDTGSGNTIYF.

The chain has TRBV6-5 and TRBJ2-1, with TRBD2 matching over 7 bases. The CDR3 is made up of 13 amino acids. Germline assignment: CDR1 MNHEY and CDR2 SVGAGI. Trimming cost V 6 bases and J 6 bases; bases outside gene matches: 5. The CDR3 DNA sequence: TGTGCCAGCAGGAGCGGGACTTTCAATGAGCAGTTCTTC. It codes for CASRSGTFNEQFF.

The rearrangement uses TRBV6-1 and TRBJ1-6; tentatively, D is TRBD1 (6 bases). The germline V gene encodes CDR1 MNHNS and CDR2 SASEGT. This CDR3 contains 18 residues. The V end was cut by 4 bases, the J end by 7 bases, with 23 bases between. The CDR3: CASSGGTGTFILNSPLHF. The CDR3 nucleotides read TGTGCCAGCAGTGGAGGAACCGGGACATTCATCCTAAATTCACCCCTCCACTTT.

V and J are TRBV7-9 and TRBJ2-6; 7 nucleotides match TRBD1. This CDR3 is built from 18 residues. Germline trimming cut 5 bases from V and 0 bases from J; bases unmatched to any gene: 10. Germline V gene lookup returns CDR1 SEHNR and CDR2 FQNEAQ (reference sequence). CDR3 nucleotides: TGTGCCAGCAGCCTGAAGACAGGGACGAACTCTGGGGCCAACGTCCTGACTTTC. Protein sequence: CASSLKTGTNSGANVLTF.

The J gene is TRBJ2-5, the V gene TRBV6-5; 7 nucleotides line up with TRBD2. CDR1 and CDR2 from the germline V gene are MNHEY and SVGAGI. J lost 5 bases, V lost 2 bases, and 5 bases had no gene match. The length of the CDR3 is 14 residues. In DNA, the CDR3 is TGTGCCAGCAGTTACGGGGGGGGGAGGGAGACCCAGTACTTC. Amino acids: CASSYGGGRETQYF.

This clone was observed a single time. The CDR3 region has the DNA TGTGCCAGCAGCTTGATCACTAGTAGAAAGCAGTACGTC. It translates to CASSLITSRKQYV. The V gene is TRBV5-6, the J gene TRBJ2-7; D might be TRBD2 (5 bases). Between the trimmed V and J ends, which lost 1 base and 8 bases, there was a span of 13 bases. Per germline, CDR1 SGHDT and CDR2 YYEEEE. The CDR3 has 13 amino acids.

V and J are TRBV20-1 and TRBJ2-5; 11 bases map to TRBD2. CDR3 length equals 13 residues. Germline V gene lookup returns CDR1 DFQATT and CDR2 SNEGSKA (reference sequence). Trimming at V came to 3 bases and at J to 6 bases, leaving 3 bases not matched to a gene. The CDR3 is CSASSGRGKTQYF. The CDR3 DNA sequence: TGCAGTGCTAGTAGCGGGAGGGGGAAGACCCAGTACTTC.

This clone was seen just once. This chain joins TRBV6-5 and TRBJ2-5; 10 bases align to TRBD2. Per germline, CDR1 MNHEY and CDR2 SVGAGI. V shed 7 bases, J shed 5 bases, and the junction held 10 bases outside the gene matches. This CDR3 is built from 15 residues. CDR3 region: CASNPSGSLRETQYF. The CDR3 bases are TGTGCCAGCAACCCTAGCGGGAGTCTACGGGAGACCCAGTACTTC.

The chain is built from TRBV2 and TRBJ1-2, with D perhaps matching TRBD1 (5 bases). The length of the CDR3 is 13 residues. Germline loops: CDR1 SNHLY, CDR2 FYNNEI. Trimming took off 7 bases at V and 4 bases at J, with 13 bases between the two ends. The CDR3 nucleotides are TGTGCCAGCAAATGGGGGGACGTCTATGGCTACACCTTC. Translated: CASKWGDVYGYTF.

V is TRBV27 and J is TRBJ2-3; unclear D gene. Trimming cost V 6 bases and J 1 base, with 5 bases left between them. This CDR3 comprises 12 residues. Germline lookup yields CDR1 MNHEY and CDR2 SMNVEV (reference sequence). The CDR3 is CASSRGTDTQYF. The CDR3, as DNA: TGTGCCAGCAGCCGCGGCACAGATACGCAGTATTTT.

The rearrangement uses TRBV4-1 and TRBJ2-1; TRBD2 matches 9 bases. Trimming at V came to 3 bases and at J to 2 bases, leaving 2 bases not matched to a gene. Germline V gene lookup returns CDR1 MGHRA and CDR2 YSYEKL. CDR3 size: 15 residues. DNA for the CDR3: TGCGCCAGCAGCCAGACTAGCGGAACCTACAATGAGCAGTTCTTC. Its protein product is CASSQTSGTYNEQFF.

The chain recombines TRBV18 with TRBJ2-5; maybe TRBD2 (6 bases). Germline V gene sequence: CDR1 KGHSH, CDR2 LQKENI. V lost 1 base and J 3 bases, leaving 9 bases between the germline ends. The CDR3 extends over 14 amino acids. This chain's CDR3 is CASSPRGGEETQYF. The CDR3 DNA is TGTGCCAGCTCACCACGGGGCGGGGAAGAGACCCAGTACTTC.

CDR3 DNA: TGTGCCAGCAGCTTAGGACAGGGTGCTTTCTTT. Translating it yields CASSLGQGAFF. The rearrangement links TRBV21-1 to TRBJ1-1; the table calls TRBD1, which could not be checked here. TRBV21-1 is a pseudogene segment. The CDR3 consists of 11 residues.

V and J are TRBV2 and TRBJ1-1; 7 bases are shared with TRBD1. CDR1 and CDR2 from the germline V gene are SNHLY and FYNNEI. J gave up 7 bases and V 4 bases, and 3 bases lay outside the gene matches. The CDR3 runs to 12 residues. This CDR3 is CASSGGQNEAFF. CDR3 nucleotide sequence: TGTGCCAGCAGTGGGGGACAGAATGAAGCTTTCTTT.